Presented here are 30 T cell receptor beta chains from one specimen sequenced in a study of Graves' ophthalmopathy and Graves' hyperthyroidism. Amplification targeted the TCR beta CDR3 regions, with RNA transcripts as the source material. RT-PCR with HTBI primers came first, then second-round multiplex PCR. TCRdb recomputed calls from the multiplex PCR reads with MiXCR, one row per CDR3 protein. The sample carries approximately 460,000 distinct CDR3 sequences, about an eighth recorded once. Material for sequencing was blood. These receptors originate from a woman in her twenties or thirties with Graves' ophthalmopathy.

This clonotype came up many times. The chain is built from TRBV27 and TRBJ2-5, with D perhaps given as TRBD1 or TRBD2 (5 bases each). Trimming left V 5 bases short and J 2 bases short, with 12 bases between. CDR1 is MNHEY, CDR2 SMNVEV, per germline (reference sequence). The CDR3 is 14 residues long. This CDR3 reads CASSARDVQETQYF. CDR3 bases: TGTGCCAGCAGTGCAAGGGACGTTCAAGAGACCCAGTACTTC.

The CDR3: CASRERGAGELFF. CDR3 sequence (DNA): TGTGCCAGCAGGGAGCGGGGGGCCGGGGAGCTGTTTTTT. The J gene is TRBJ2-2, the V gene TRBV6-1; 9 positions match TRBD2. V lost 6 bases, J lost 6 bases, and 2 bases stayed unmatched. The CDR3 loop spans 13 amino acids. Germline-derived CDR1 and CDR2 are MNHNS and SASEGT.

The chain joins TRBV4-1 to TRBJ1-1; no clear D gene. Per germline, CDR1 MGHRA and CDR2 YSYEKL. Trimming stripped 4 bases from V and 4 bases from J, with 13 bases between. The length of the CDR3 is 14 residues. CDR3 protein: CASSLQGFSTEAFF. The CDR3 DNA sequence: TGCGCCAGCAGCCTCCAAGGCTTTTCCACTGAAGCTTTCTTT.

This clonotype was detected many times. The CDR3 reads CASSRNRANYGYTF. The CDR3 region has the DNA TGTGCCAGCAGCCGGAACAGGGCTAACTATGGCTACACCTTC. The rearrangement joins TRBV7-2 to TRBJ1-2, with D maybe TRBD1 (6 bases). The germline V gene encodes CDR1 SGHTA and CDR2 FQGNSA. Between the trimmed V and J ends, which lost 5 bases and 0 bases, there was a span of 10 bases. The CDR3 consists of 14 residues.

The V and J genes are TRBV30 and TRBJ2-7; 10 nucleotides match TRBD1. CDR1 is GTSNPN, CDR2 SVGIG, per germline (reference sequence). CDR3 length equals 16 residues. The V segment lost 2 bases and the J segment 1 base; nucleotides outside the gene matches: 8. CDR3 DNA: TGTGCCTGGAGTCTTTTCTCGGGACAGGGGTCCTACGAGCAGTACTTC. Translated, it gives CAWSLFSGQGSYEQYF.

This clonotype has more than one count but fewer than ten. The junction differs from germline at one of its ends, possibly a read error. The V call is TRBV14, the J call TRBJ2-7; 11 bases match TRBD1. The CDR3 is 18 amino acids. Germline V CDR1 and CDR2: SGHDN, FVKESK. CDR3 nucleotides: TGTGCCAGCAGCCAACGGACAGGGGGCTCTCTTGGTTGGTACGGGCAGTACTTC. Amino acids: CASSQRTGGSLGWYGQYF. The full variable domain, rest sourced from reference TRBV14 and TRBJ2-7, is EAGVTQFPSHSVIEKGQTVTLRCDPISGHDNLYWYRRVMGKEIKFLLHFVKESKQDESGMPNNRFLAERTGGTYSTLKVQPAELEDSGVYFCASSQRTGGSLGWYGQYFGPGTRLTVT.

The V gene is TRBV3-1, the J gene TRBJ2-5; the D gene is possibly TRBD2 (6 bases). Germline CDR1 and CDR2: LGHDT and YNNKEL (reference sequence). V lost 2 bases and J 3 bases, leaving 7 bases between the germline ends. The CDR3 has 13 amino acids. The CDR3 sequence: CASSQPGEETQYF. The CDR3 DNA is TGTGCCAGCAGCCAACCGGGGGAAGAGACCCAGTACTTC.

V and J are TRBV30 and TRBJ2-7; the D is unclear. Trimming removed 0 bases from V and 7 bases from J, with 28 bases in between. This CDR3 comprises 18 residues. Germline V gives CDR1 GTSNPN, CDR2 SVGIG (reference sequence). CDR3 sequence: CAWSVKFRPLGVPREQYF. CDR3 in DNA: TGTGCCTGGAGTGTAAAGTTCCGTCCCCTTGGGGTTCCGCGGGAGCAGTACTTC.

The table lists this clonotype with many counts. This chain joins TRBV30 and TRBJ1-2, with TRBD1 as a possible D gene (5 bases). This CDR3 spans 13 amino acids. V shed 3 bases and J shed 1 base, with 9 bases lying between them. Germline lookup yields CDR1 GTSNPN and CDR2 SVGIG (reference sequence). CDR3 sequence (DNA): TGTGCCTGGAGCCGGGACCTTAACTATGGCTACACCTTC. Protein: CAWSRDLNYGYTF.

The CDR3 nucleotides are TGTGCCAGCAGGGCTCATTTAAGCAATCAGCCCCAGCATTTT. Protein sequence: CASRAHLSNQPQHF. The V gene is TRBV6-2 or TRBV6-3, the J gene TRBJ1-5; D gene ambiguous. Per germline, CDR1 MNHEY and CDR2 SVGEGT. Trimming stripped 6 bases from V and 1 base from J, with 10 bases between. CDR3 length equals 14 residues.

The genes are TRBV20-1 and TRBJ2-4; TRBD2 might be the D (6 bases). V lost 3 bases and J lost 6, with 9 bases in between. The CDR3 loop spans 12 amino acids. Germline V lookup: CDR1 DFQATT, CDR2 SNEGSKA (reference sequence). The CDR3, as DNA: TGCAGTGCTAGGACTAGTTCAAACATTCAGTACTTC. Protein sequence: CSARTSSNIQYF.

The chain combines TRBV28 with TRBJ2-7, with 9 bases that match TRBD1. Germline V lookup: CDR1 MDHEN, CDR2 SYDVKM. Germline trimming cut 3 bases from V and 2 bases from J; bases unmatched to any gene: 8. The CDR3 spans 16 residues. As DNA, the CDR3 is TGTGCCAGCAGTTTGAGGGGGGACAGGGCCACCTACGAGCAGTACTTC. As protein: CASSLRGDRATYEQYF.

The V and J genes are TRBV19 and TRBJ1-1, with a possible D match to TRBD1 (5 bases). The CDR3 contains 16 residues. The germline gives CDR1 LNHDA, CDR2 SQIVND (reference sequence). Trimming stripped 3 bases from V and 2 bases from J, with 16 bases between. The CDR3 DNA reads as TGTGCCAGTAGTATCGGGGGAGCGTTAATCAACACTGAAGCTTTCTTT. It yields the protein CASSIGGALINTEAFF. The complete variable domain, with remaining parts taken from reference TRBV19 and TRBJ1-1, reads DGGITQSPKYLFRKEGQNVTLSCEQNLNHDAMYWYRQDPGQGLRLIYYSQIVNDFQKGDIAEGYSVSREKKESFPLTVTSAQKNPTAFYLCASSIGGALINTEAFFGQGTRLTVV.

This clonotype has at least ten counts. The chain employs TRBV7-9 and TRBJ1-2; no definite D call. The CDR3 sequence is 15 residues long. V dropped 1 base and J dropped 8 bases, with 17 bases sitting between them. The germline V gene has CDR1 SEHNR and CDR2 FQNEAQ (reference sequence). The CDR3 DNA sequence: TGTGCCAGCAGCTTAGGAGGAGGCTTAAGTCGGGGCTACACCTTC. It yields the protein CASSLGGGLSRGYTF.

This clonotype showed up many times. The chain is built from TRBV28 and TRBJ2-7, with a possible D match to TRBD1 (5 bases). Trimming pared 5 bases from V and 5 bases from J, leaving 13 bases between. Germline values: CDR1 MDHEN, CDR2 SYDVKM. The CDR3 runs 13 residues. DNA of the CDR3: TGTGCCAGCAGTCCAACCGACAGCGACGAGCAGTACTTC. Its protein product is CASSPTDSDEQYF.

This clonotype was detected ten times or more. The rearrangement uses TRBV6-5 and TRBJ1-1, with 7 bases fitting TRBD1. CDR1 and CDR2 (germline): MNHEY, SVGAGI. V was clipped by 5 bases and J by 5 bases; unmatched bases: 5. The CDR3 totals 13 residues. CDR3 amino acids: CASSPDRVTEAFF. In nucleotides, the CDR3 is TGTGCCAGCAGTCCTGACAGGGTAACTGAAGCTTTCTTT.

This clonotype was detected only a few times. The V call is TRBV7-2, the J call TRBJ2-2; a possible D gene is TRBD1 (5 bases). This CDR3 contains 15 residues. The V end lost 7 bases, the J end lost 3 bases, and 15 bases lay between the germline ends. Germline lookup yields CDR1 SGHTA and CDR2 FQGNSA. CDR3 DNA: TGTGCCAGCAACCCAGGCGTGGGGCACACCGGGGAGCTGTTTTTT. This codes for CASNPGVGHTGELFF.

In this sample, this clonotype turned up many times. The chain employs TRBV20-1 and TRBJ1-1; D gene unclear. Germline assignment: CDR1 DFQATT and CDR2 SNEGSKA (reference sequence). With 0 bases removed from V and 1 base from J, the gap between germline ends came to 12 bases. This CDR3 contains 15 residues. CDR3 sequence (DNA): TGCAGTGCTAGAGATCTAGAGGTAGGGAACACTGAAGCTTTCTTT. Amino acids: CSARDLEVGNTEAFF.

This clonotype was seen many times. The chain combines TRBV27 with TRBJ1-2; tentative D call: TRBD1 (5 bases). V dropped 3 bases and J dropped 0 bases, with 5 bases sitting between them. Germline V gene lookup returns CDR1 MNHEY and CDR2 SMNVEV (reference sequence). The CDR3 consists of 13 residues. The CDR3 reads CASSFRANYGYTF. The CDR3 coding sequence is TGTGCCAGCAGTTTCAGGGCTAACTATGGCTACACCTTC.

This clonotype was recorded a few times. This sequence may be a read error, since a much larger clone differs from it by one base. The chain combines TRBV11-1 with TRBJ2-7; 9 nucleotides agree with TRBD2. The CDR3 totals 17 residues. From germline, CDR1 is SGHAT and CDR2 FQDESV (reference sequence). The CDR3 DNA reads TGTGACAGCAGCGCGACTTTCATAGCGGGGGCGACCTACGAGCAGTACTTC. It encodes CDSSATFIAGATYEQYF.

This clonotype was found many times. V is TRBV20-1 and J is TRBJ1-5; the D gene is possibly TRBD1 (6 bases). Per the germline V gene, CDR1 is DFQATT and CDR2 is SNEGSKA (reference sequence). Trimming stripped 1 base from V and 7 bases from J, with 17 bases between. The CDR3 is 15 residues long. CDR3 DNA: TGCAGTGCTAGAGGGGGGCAGGGTGGGGGCCAGCCCCAGCATTTT. Its protein is CSARGGQGGGQPQHF.

This clonotype was found a few times. The chain is built from TRBV14 and TRBJ2-2; D unclear. Germline CDR1 reads SGHDN; CDR2 reads FVKESK. V lost 0 bases, J lost 7 bases, and 3 bases lay in between. The CDR3 totals 12 residues. CDR3 in DNA: TGTGCCAGCAGCCAAGATTACGGGGAGCTGTTTTTT. It codes for CASSQDYGELFF.

This clonotype was detected ten times or more. The chain is built from TRBV19 and TRBJ2-7; D is uncertain. In germline, CDR1 is LNHDA, CDR2 SQIVND (reference sequence). Deletions cut 3 bases from V and 1 base from J, with 7 bases between. The CDR3 has 13 amino acids. CDR3 loop: CASSIGLSYEQYF. The CDR3 nucleotides read TGTGCCAGTAGTATCGGTCTGTCCTACGAGCAGTACTTC.

This clonotype was seen ten or more times. The chain links TRBV24-1 to TRBJ2-7, with D possibly matching TRBD2 (6 bases). The CDR3 runs 14 residues. Germline values: CDR1 KGHDR, CDR2 SFDVKD. V shed 4 bases and J shed 5 bases, with 14 bases lying between them. The CDR3 DNA reads as TGTGCCACCAGTGAGGCGGGACGGGTCAACGAGCAGTACTTC. Residues: CATSEAGRVNEQYF.

The genes are TRBV5-1 and TRBJ2-7, with 7 bases that match TRBD2. This CDR3 is 15 amino acids long. V gave up 4 bases and J gave up 2 bases; unmatched junction bases: 9. Germline loops: CDR1 SGHRS, CDR2 YFSETQ. The chain's CDR3 is CASSPVTGGPYEQYF. The CDR3 DNA reads as TGCGCCAGCAGCCCGGTGACGGGGGGTCCCTACGAGCAGTACTTC.

This clonotype was detected ten times or more. This chain's CDR3 is CAWTKGLPSSGANVLTF. In nucleotides, the CDR3 is TGTGCCTGGACCAAGGGACTCCCGAGCTCTGGGGCCAACGTCCTGACTTTC. This chain joins TRBV30 and TRBJ2-6; D is possibly TRBD2 (6 bases). The CDR3 extends over 17 amino acids. Deletions cut 4 bases from V and 0 bases from J, with 16 bases between. From germline, CDR1 is GTSNPN and CDR2 SVGIG (reference sequence).

The table lists this clonotype with many counts. The rearrangement joins TRBV6-5 to TRBJ1-1; D unclear. Per germline, CDR1 MNHEY and CDR2 SVGAGI. Trimming cost V 0 bases and J 4 bases, with 6 bases left between them. There are 13 residues in the CDR3. The CDR3 reads CASSYSEATEAFF. DNA for the CDR3: TGTGCCAGCAGTTACTCGGAGGCCACTGAAGCTTTCTTT.

Many counts were recorded for this clonotype. The junction departs from germline at one end; a sequencing error may be responsible. This chain links TRBV15 with TRBJ2-5, with no clear D. The CDR3 is made up of 14 amino acids. CDR1 is LNHNV, CDR2 YYDKDF, per germline (reference sequence). CDR3 in amino acids: CATSRDQNHETQYF. DNA of the CDR3: TGTGCCACCAGCAGAGATCAAAACCACGAGACCCAGTACTTC.

The table lists this clonotype with many counts. CDR3 in amino acids: CASSPGTAPPQHF. CDR3 sequence (DNA): TGTGCCAGCAGTCCTGGGACCGCTCCGCCCCAGCATTTT. V is TRBV12-3 or TRBV12-4 and J is TRBJ1-5; tentative D call: TRBD1 (5 bases). The CDR3 totals 13 residues. Trimming took off 5 bases at V and 9 bases at J, with 14 bases between the two ends.

This clonotype was observed many times. This sequence joins TRBV12-3 or TRBV12-4 and TRBJ1-1; D perhaps matches TRBD1 (5 bases). This CDR3 has 14 residues. V lost 6 bases to trimming and J lost 11 bases, with 22 bases between them. The CDR3 loop is CASSPPGSRRGAFF. CDR3 nucleotides: TGTGCCAGCAGCCCTCCTGGGAGTCGGAGGGGTGCTTTCTTT.